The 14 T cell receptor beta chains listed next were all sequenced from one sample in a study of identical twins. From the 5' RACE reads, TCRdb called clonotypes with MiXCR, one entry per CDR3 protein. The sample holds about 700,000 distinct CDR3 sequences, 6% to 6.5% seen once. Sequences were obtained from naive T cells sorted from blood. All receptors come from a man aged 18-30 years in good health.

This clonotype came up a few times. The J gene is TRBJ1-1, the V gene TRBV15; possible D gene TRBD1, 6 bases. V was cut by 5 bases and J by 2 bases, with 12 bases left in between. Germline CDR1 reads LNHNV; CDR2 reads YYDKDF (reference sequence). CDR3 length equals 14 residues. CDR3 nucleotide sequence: TGTGCCACCAGCCGTGAGACAGGAAACACTGAAGCTTTCTTT. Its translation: CATSRETGNTEAFF.

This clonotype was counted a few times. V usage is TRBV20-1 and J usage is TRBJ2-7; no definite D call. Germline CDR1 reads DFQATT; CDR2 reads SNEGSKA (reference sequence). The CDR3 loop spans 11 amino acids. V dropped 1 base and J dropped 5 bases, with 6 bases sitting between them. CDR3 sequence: CSARVGDEQYV. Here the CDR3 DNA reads TGCAGTGCTAGAGTAGGAGACGAGCAGTACGTC.

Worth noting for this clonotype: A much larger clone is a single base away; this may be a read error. Here the CDR3 DNA reads TGCAACGCCCATACCGGGACAGTAAAAGAGACCCAGTACTTC. Translating gives CNAHTGTVKETQYF. The chain combines TRBV29-1 with TRBJ2-5; 7 bases align to TRBD1. The CDR3 spans 14 residues. Germline CDR1 is SQVTM and CDR2 is ANQGSEA.

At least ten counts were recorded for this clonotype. The DNA for the CDR3 is TGTGCCAGCAGCCGTGGGTCCTCAGATACGCAGTATTTT. Its translation is CASSRGSSDTQYF. The chain joins TRBV12-3 or TRBV12-4 to TRBJ2-3; D is ambiguous. This CDR3 has 13 amino acids. V was clipped by 6 bases and J by 4 bases, with 11 bases between them.

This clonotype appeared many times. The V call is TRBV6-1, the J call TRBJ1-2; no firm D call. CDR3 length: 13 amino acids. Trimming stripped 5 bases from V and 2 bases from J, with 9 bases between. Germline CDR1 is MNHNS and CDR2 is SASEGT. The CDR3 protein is CASSPDGNYGYTF. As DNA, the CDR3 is TGTGCCAGCAGTCCAGACGGAAACTATGGCTACACCTTC.

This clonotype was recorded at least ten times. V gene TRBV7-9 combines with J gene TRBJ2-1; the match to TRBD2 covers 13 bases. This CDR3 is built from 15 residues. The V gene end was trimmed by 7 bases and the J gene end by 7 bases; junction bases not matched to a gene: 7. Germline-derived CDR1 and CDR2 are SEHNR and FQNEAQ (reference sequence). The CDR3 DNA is TGTGCCAGCAACCCACTAGCGGGAGGGAATAATGAGCAGTTCTTC. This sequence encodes CASNPLAGGNNEQFF.

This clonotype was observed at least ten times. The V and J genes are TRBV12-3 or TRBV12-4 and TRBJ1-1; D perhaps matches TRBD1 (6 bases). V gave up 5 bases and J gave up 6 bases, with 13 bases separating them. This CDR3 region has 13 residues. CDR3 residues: CASSPERGAEAFF. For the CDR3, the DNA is TGTGCCAGCAGTCCCGAAAGGGGGGCTGAAGCTTTCTTT.

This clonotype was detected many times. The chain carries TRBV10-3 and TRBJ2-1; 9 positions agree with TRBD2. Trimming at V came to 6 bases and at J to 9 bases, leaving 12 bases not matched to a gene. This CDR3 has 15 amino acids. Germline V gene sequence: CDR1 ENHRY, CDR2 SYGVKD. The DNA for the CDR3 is TGTGCCATCAGAGAGATAGCGGGAGAATCGGCTGAGCAGTTCTTC. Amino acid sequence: CAIREIAGESAEQFF.

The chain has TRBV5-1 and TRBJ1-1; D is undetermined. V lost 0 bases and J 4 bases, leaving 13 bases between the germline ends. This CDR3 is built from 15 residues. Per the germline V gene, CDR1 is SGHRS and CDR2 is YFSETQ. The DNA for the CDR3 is TGCGCCAGCAGCTTGGGGGCCCACGCCCCCACTGAAGCTTTCTTT. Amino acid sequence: CASSLGAHAPTEAFF.

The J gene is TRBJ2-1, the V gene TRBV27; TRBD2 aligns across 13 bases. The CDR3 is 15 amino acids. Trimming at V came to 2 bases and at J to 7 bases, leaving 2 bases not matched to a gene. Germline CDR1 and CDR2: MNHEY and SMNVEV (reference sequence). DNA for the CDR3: TGTGCCAGCAGTTTAGGGACTAGCGGGATGAATGAGCAGTTCTTC. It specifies CASSLGTSGMNEQFF.

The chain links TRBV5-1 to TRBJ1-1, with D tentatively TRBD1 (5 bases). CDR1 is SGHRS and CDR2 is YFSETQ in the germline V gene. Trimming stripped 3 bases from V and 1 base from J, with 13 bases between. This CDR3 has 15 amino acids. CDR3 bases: TGCGCCAGCAGCTCCCTAGCAGGGCCGAACACTGAAGCTTTCTTT. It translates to CASSSLAGPNTEAFF.

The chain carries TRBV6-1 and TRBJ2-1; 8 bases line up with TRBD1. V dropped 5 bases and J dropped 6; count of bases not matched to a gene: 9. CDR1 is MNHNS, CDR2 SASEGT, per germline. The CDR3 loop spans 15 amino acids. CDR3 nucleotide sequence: TGTGCCAGCAGTAAGGGACAGGCGGGGCGCAATGAGCAGTTCTTC. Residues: CASSKGQAGRNEQFF.

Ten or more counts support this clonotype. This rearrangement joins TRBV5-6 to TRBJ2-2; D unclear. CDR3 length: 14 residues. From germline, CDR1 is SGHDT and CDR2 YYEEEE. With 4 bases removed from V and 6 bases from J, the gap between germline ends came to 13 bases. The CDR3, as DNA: TGTGCCAGCAGCCCGTGGTGGCTAGCCGGGGAGCTGTTTTTT. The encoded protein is CASSPWWLAGELFF.

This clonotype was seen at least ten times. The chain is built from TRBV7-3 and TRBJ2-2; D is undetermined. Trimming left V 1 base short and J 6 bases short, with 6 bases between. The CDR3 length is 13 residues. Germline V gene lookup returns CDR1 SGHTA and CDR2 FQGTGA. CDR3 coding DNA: TGTGCCAGCAGCTTAATCCAGCCCGGGGAGCTGTTTTTT. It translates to CASSLIQPGELFF.